A selection of T cell receptor beta chains follows, all from one sample in a study of blood T cell repertoires in COVID-19. Clones were read by immunoSEQ multiplex PCR, and TCRdb kept only the in-frame ones, dropping some. The repertoire holds about 120,000 clones, with 80% to 90% as singletons. Material: peripheral blood. These receptors all stem from a man aged 60-69 years with COVID-19, enrolled during active disease. The CDR3 runs from the conserved cysteine through the conserved F or W. A D gene is named only where the DNA matches it firmly. Clone size is given for some rows only: seen once, a few or many times, or a class if the clone is expanded.

v_call,j_call,d_call,clone_size,cdr3_aa,cdr3_nt
TRBV6-2/TRBV6-3,TRBJ1-2,TRBD1,NA,CASSPVDRGLGYTF,TGTGCCAGCAGTCCCGTGGACAGGGGGCTTGGCTACACCTTC
TRBV19,TRBJ2-2,NA,NA,CASSMWTGRAGELFF,TGTGCCAGTAGTATGTGGACAGGGAGGGCCGGGGAGCTGTTTTTT
TRBV11-2,TRBJ1-1,NA,NA,CASNKPGNTEAFF,TGTGCCAGCAACAAGCCGGGGAACACTGAAGCTTTCTTT
TRBV24-1,TRBJ1-2,NA,NA,CATSDSDSYGYTF,TGTGCCACCAGTGACTCAGACAGTTATGGCTACACCTTC
TRBV21-1,TRBJ1-4,NA,NA,CALLGFDRPARHFNEKLFF,TGTGCCCTCTTAGGGTTCGACAGGCCTGCCCGTCATTTTAATGAAAAACTGTTTTTT
TRBV9,TRBJ2-5,TRBD1,NA,CASSGTGRETQYF,TGTGCCAGCAGCGGGACAGGGCGGGAGACCCAGTACTTC
TRBV2,TRBJ1-3,NA,NA,CASSESVGVGNTIYF,TGTGCCAGCAGTGAAAGTGTAGGGGTTGGAAACACCATATATTTT
TRBV25-1,TRBJ2-1,TRBD1,NA,CASGRGGQGFNEQFF,TGTGCCAGCGGACGAGGGGGACAGGGGTTCAATGAGCAGTTCTTC
TRBV5-4,TRBJ1-6,NA,NA,CASSSQDGSLYSPLHF,TGTGCCAGCAGCTCGCAGGACGGGAGTCTTTATTCACCCCTCCACTTT
TRBV19,TRBJ2-5,NA,once,CASSIAEGRETQYF,TGTGCCAGTAGTATAGCTGAGGGTAGGGAGACCCAGTACTTC
TRBV11-2,TRBJ2-2,NA,NA,CASSLHRTGVNTGELFF,TGTGCCAGCAGCTTACATCGTACAGGTGTGAACACCGGGGAGCTGTTTTTT
TRBV19,TRBJ1-1,NA,NA,CASKYPGFSNTEAFF,TGTGCCAGTAAATACCCAGGGTTTTCGAACACTGAAGCTTTCTTT
TRBV6-5,TRBJ1-2,NA,NA,CASSLQTDYGYTF,TGTGCCAGCAGCCTACAGACAGACTATGGCTACACCTTC
TRBV6-5,TRBJ2-2,NA,NA,CASKMDGATGELFF,TGTGCCAGCAAAATGGATGGGGCAACCGGGGAGCTGTTTTTT
TRBV7-2,TRBJ1-4,NA,NA,CASSAPGPGGEKLFF,TGTGCCAGCAGCGCACCGGGTCCGGGGGGTGAAAAACTGTTTTTT
TRBV6-5,TRBJ1-2,NA,NA,CASSTPTGYGYTF,TGTGCCAGCAGTACCCCGACAGGATATGGCTACACCTTC
TRBV28,TRBJ1-6,TRBD1,NA,CASSFAGQTNSPLHF,TGTGCCAGCAGTTTCGCGGGACAGACTAATTCACCCCTCCACTTT
TRBV11-1,TRBJ2-5,NA,few,CASSQRQEQETQYF,TGTGCCAGCAGCCAGAGACAGGAGCAAGAGACCCAGTACTTC
TRBV7-9,TRBJ2-7,NA,NA,CASSMTGLEQYF,TGTGCCAGCAGCATGACAGGTTTGGAGCAGTACTTC
TRBV18,TRBJ2-5,TRBD1,NA,CASSPAGTGLETQYF,TGTGCCAGCTCACCAGCCGGGACAGGGCTGGAGACCCAGTACTTC
TRBV6-5,TRBJ2-3,NA,once,CASTRTVADTQYF,TGTGCCAGCACTAGGACTGTCGCAGATACGCAGTATTTT
TRBV5-4,TRBJ2-1,TRBD2,NA,CASTSRVAGQGEQFF,TGTGCCAGCACCTCCCGGGTAGCGGGTCAGGGTGAGCAGTTCTTC
TRBV2,TRBJ1-1,TRBD1,NA,CASSDRVTEAFF,TGTGCCAGCAGCGACAGGGTCACTGAAGCTTTCTTT
TRBV5-8,TRBJ1-2,NA,NA,CASSPRGVNLYGYTF,TGTGCCAGCAGCCCCCGGGGGGTCAACCTCTATGGCTACACCTTC
TRBV6-6,TRBJ1-2,NA,NA,CASSQEGYGYTF,TGTGCCAGCAGTCAGGAGGGCTATGGCTACACCTTC
TRBV30,TRBJ1-1,TRBD1,NA,CAWSVRTGPNTEAFF,TGTGCCTGGAGTGTTAGGACAGGACCGAACACTGAAGCTTTCTTT
TRBV9,TRBJ2-7,NA,NA,CASSSRDEQYF,TGTGCCAGCAGCTCCCGGGACGAGCAGTACTTC
TRBV5-8,TRBJ2-3,NA,NA,CASRHDPEGWGTDTQYF,TGTGCCAGCAGGCATGACCCAGAGGGCTGGGGCACAGATACGCAGTATTTT
TRBV15,TRBJ1-6,NA,NA,CATRPTQNSPLHF,TGTGCCACCAGGCCGACTCAGAATTCACCCCTCCACTTT
TRBV30,TRBJ2-3,TRBD2,NA,CAWSYQGLAGGPGDTQYF,TGTGCCTGGAGTTACCAGGGACTAGCGGGGGGGCCGGGAGATACGCAGTATTTT
TRBV5-1,TRBJ1-1,NA,NA,CASSLVGQAAFF,TGCGCCAGCAGCTTGGTGGGCCAGGCGGCTTTCTTT
TRBV14,TRBJ1-1,TRBD1,NA,CASSRGTDTEAFF,TGTGCCAGCAGCAGGGGGACAGACACTGAAGCTTTCTTT
TRBV25-1,TRBJ1-5,NA,NA,CASSDGGQPQHF,TGTGCCAGCAGTGACGGAGGGCAGCCCCAGCATTTT
TRBV5-1,TRBJ1-2,TRBD1,NA,CASSLDGTGPYGYTF,TGCGCCAGCAGCTTGGACGGGACAGGCCCCTATGGCTACACCTTC
TRBV5-4,TRBJ1-4,TRBD1,NA,CASSPGRVGQEGEKLFF,TGTGCCAGCAGCCCTGGCCGAGTGGGACAGGAGGGGGAAAAACTGTTTTTT
TRBV19,TRBJ1-2,NA,NA,CASTTQGYGYTF,TGTGCCAGTACCACACAGGGTTATGGCTACACCTTC
TRBV19,TRBJ1-1,NA,NA,CASRARELGNTEAFF,TGTGCCAGTAGGGCGAGGGAGCTCGGGAACACTGAAGCTTTCTTT
TRBV2,TRBJ2-7,TRBD2,NA,CASSNGRGGHEQYF,TGTGCCAGCAGCAATGGGCGGGGGGGCCACGAGCAGTACTTC
TRBV11-3,TRBJ2-5,TRBD2,NA,CASSAGLAGLQPRETQYF,TGTGCCAGCAGCGCAGGACTAGCGGGCCTCCAGCCGAGGGAGACCCAGTACTTC
TRBV9,TRBJ2-3,NA,NA,CASSVVAAATDTQYF,TGTGCCAGCAGCGTAGTAGCGGCAGCCACAGATACGCAGTATTTT
TRBV2,TRBJ1-5,NA,NA,CASTLNRMSNQPQHF,TGTGCCAGCACCCTGAACAGGATGAGCAATCAGCCCCAGCATTTT